A selection of T cell receptor beta chains follows, all from one sample in a study of monozygotic twins with inflammatory bowel disease. TCRdb reprocessed the 5' RACE reads, keeping one entry per CDR3 protein, no DNA. The table lists approximately 400,000 distinct CDR3 sequences, with more than 2% in the top ten. The source material was blood. The receptors here all came from a human donor with ulcerative colitis or Crohn's disease, or a healthy co-twin of an affected twin (not recorded which). Each CDR3 is given with its conserved first and last residue.

TRBV4-2,TRBJ1-2,CASSQERLGQGGEGYTF
TRBV5-1,TRBJ2-5,CASSLVLGTETQYF
TRBV4-3,TRBJ1-1,CASGPSGDTEAFF
TRBV4-2,TRBJ1-5,CASSEGGHHQPQHF
TRBV2,TRBJ2-1,CASSEALRGTGLYNEQFF
TRBV28,TRBJ2-2,CASSSPGQGAGELFF
TRBV19,TRBJ2-2,CASSPNGWRTGELFF
TRBV4-1,TRBJ2-1,CASSQDGLDYNEQFF
TRBV7-9,TRBJ2-4,CASSLGVGLAKNIQYF
TRBV7-2,TRBJ2-3,CASSSSFGEGTQYF
TRBV5-1,TRBJ1-1,CASSLPQLNTEAFF
TRBV3-1,TRBJ1-2,CASRANRGAGYTF
TRBV15,TRBJ2-1,CATSRDQWVVNEQFF
TRBV6-5,TRBJ2-7,CASSEGNEQYF
TRBV4-2,TRBJ2-1,CASSQETSGGNEQFF
TRBV20-1,TRBJ2-3,CSARADILAGGNTDTQYF
TRBV5-1,TRBJ2-3,CASNRAESTDTQYF
TRBV25-1,TRBJ2-7,CASSATGANTYEQYF
TRBV19,TRBJ2-5,CASSIPGTAQETQYF
TRBV7-8,TRBJ1-4,CASSLGGGKLFF
TRBV5-6,TRBJ2-1,CASSAGTRSGNEQFF
TRBV20-1,TRBJ1-2,CSARPPQGTYYGYTF
TRBV12-3/TRBV12-4,TRBJ1-3,CASSLVLSALGNTIYF
TRBV21-1,TRBJ2-1,CASPLGDNEQFF
TRBV7-2,TRBJ2-2,CASSQLAGEFTGELFF
TRBV11-2,TRBJ2-1,CASSPRGDHSYNEQFF